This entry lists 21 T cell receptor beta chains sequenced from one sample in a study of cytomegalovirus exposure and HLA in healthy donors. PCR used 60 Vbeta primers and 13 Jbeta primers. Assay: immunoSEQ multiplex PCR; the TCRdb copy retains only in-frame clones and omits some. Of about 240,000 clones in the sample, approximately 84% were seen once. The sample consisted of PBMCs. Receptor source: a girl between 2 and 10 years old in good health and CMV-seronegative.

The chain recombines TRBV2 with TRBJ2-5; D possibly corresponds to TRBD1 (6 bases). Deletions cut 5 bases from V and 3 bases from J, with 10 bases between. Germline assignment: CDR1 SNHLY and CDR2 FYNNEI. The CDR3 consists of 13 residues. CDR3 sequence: CASSYRVKETQYF. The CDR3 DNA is TGTGCCAGCAGTTACAGGGTCAAAGAGACCCAGTACTTC.

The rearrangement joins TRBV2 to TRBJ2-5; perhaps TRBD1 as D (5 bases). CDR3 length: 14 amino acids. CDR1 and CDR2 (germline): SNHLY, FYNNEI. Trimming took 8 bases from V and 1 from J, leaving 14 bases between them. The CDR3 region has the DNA TGTGCCAGCGGGGCCCTTATGCTCCAAGAGACCCAGTACTTC. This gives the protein CASGALMLQETQYF.

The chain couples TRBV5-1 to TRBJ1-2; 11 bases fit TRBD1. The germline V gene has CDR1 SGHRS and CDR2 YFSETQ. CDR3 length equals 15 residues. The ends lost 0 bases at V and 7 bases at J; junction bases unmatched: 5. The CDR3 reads CASSLGTGGASGYTF. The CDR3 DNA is TGCGCCAGCAGCTTGGGGACAGGGGGCGCGAGTGGCTACACCTTC.

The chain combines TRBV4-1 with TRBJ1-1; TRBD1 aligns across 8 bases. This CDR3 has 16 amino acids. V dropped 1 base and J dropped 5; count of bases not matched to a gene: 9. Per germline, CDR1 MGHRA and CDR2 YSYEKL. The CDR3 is CASSQVLGTGGTEAFF. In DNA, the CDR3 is TGCGCCAGCAGCCAAGTGTTAGGAACAGGGGGGACTGAAGCTTTCTTT.

The CDR3 sequence is CASIPPRATRNTIYF. The CDR3, as DNA: TGTGCCAGCATCCCCCCCAGGGCCACCCGAAACACCATATATTTT. This chain joins TRBV6-1 and TRBJ1-3; TRBD1 is a possible D gene (5 bases). CDR3 length equals 15 residues. The ends were cut back, 7 bases at V and 5 bases at J, with 18 bases in the middle. Germline lookup yields CDR1 MNHNS and CDR2 SASEGT.

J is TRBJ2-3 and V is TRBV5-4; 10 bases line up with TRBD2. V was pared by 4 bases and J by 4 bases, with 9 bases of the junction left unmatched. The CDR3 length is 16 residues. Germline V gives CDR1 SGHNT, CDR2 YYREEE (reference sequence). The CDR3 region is CASSLLAGGGPDTQYF. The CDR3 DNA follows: TGTGCCAGCAGCCTGTTAGCGGGGGGCGGGCCAGATACGCAGTATTTT.

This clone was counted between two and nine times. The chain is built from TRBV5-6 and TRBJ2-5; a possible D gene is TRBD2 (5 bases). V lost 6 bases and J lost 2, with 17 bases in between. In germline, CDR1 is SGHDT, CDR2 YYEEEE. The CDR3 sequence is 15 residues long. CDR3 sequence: CASIAGGRIQETQYF. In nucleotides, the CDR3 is TGTGCCAGCATCGCGGGTGGTAGAATTCAAGAGACCCAGTACTTC.

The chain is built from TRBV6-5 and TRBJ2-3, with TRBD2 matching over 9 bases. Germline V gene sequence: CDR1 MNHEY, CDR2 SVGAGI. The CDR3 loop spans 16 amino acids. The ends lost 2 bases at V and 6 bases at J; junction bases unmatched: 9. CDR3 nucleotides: TGTGCCAGCAGTTACCGGGCGGGAGGGACGAGGGATACGCAGTATTTT. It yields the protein CASSYRAGGTRDTQYF.

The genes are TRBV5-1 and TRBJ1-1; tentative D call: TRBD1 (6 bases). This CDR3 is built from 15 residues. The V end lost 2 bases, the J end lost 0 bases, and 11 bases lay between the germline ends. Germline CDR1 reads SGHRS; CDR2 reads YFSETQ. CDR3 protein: CASSFRTAMNTEAFF. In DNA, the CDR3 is TGCGCCAGCAGCTTTAGGACAGCCATGAACACTGAAGCTTTCTTT.

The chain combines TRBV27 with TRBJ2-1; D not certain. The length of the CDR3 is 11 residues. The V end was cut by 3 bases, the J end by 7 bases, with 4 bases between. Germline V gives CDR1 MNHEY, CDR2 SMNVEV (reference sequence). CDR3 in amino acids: CASSFGNEQFF. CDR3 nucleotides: TGTGCCAGCAGTTTCGGTAATGAGCAGTTCTTC.

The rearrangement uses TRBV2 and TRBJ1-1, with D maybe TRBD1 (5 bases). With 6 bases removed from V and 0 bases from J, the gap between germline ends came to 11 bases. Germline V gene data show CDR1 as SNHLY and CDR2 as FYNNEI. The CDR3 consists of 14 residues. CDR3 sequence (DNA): TGTGCCAGCAGGGTACAGGACCTGAACACTGAAGCTTTCTTT. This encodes CASRVQDLNTEAFF.

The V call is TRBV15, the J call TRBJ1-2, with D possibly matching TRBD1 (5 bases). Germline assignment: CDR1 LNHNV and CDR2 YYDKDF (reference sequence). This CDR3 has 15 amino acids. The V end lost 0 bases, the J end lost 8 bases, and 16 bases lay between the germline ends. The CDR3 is CATSRDRASLWGYTF. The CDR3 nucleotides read TGTGCCACCAGCAGAGACAGGGCTTCCCTCTGGGGCTACACCTTC.

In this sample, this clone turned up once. The CDR3 region is CASSMGGGSTDTQYF. The CDR3 bases are TGTGCCAGTAGTATGGGGGGAGGTTCCACAGATACGCAGTATTTT. The chain uses TRBV19 and TRBJ2-3; TRBD2 is a possible D gene (6 bases). The V gene's germline CDR1 is LNHDA and CDR2 SQIVND (reference sequence). Trimming left V 3 bases short and J 2 bases short, with 12 bases between. The CDR3 is made up of 15 amino acids.

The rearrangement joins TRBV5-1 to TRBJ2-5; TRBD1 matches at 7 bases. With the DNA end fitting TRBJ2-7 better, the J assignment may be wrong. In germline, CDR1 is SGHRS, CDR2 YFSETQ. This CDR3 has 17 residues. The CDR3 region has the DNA TGCGCCAGCAGGGTTGGGTACAGGGGACGCACGACCTACGAGCAGTACTTC. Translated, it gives CASRVGYRGRTTYEQYF.

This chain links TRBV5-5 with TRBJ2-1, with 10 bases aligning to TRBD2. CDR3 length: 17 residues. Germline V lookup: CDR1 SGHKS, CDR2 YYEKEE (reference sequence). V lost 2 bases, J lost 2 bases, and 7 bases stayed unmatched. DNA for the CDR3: TGTGCCAGCAGCTTCTCGGTCACTAGCGGGACCTACAATGAGCAGTTCTTC. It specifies CASSFSVTSGTYNEQFF.

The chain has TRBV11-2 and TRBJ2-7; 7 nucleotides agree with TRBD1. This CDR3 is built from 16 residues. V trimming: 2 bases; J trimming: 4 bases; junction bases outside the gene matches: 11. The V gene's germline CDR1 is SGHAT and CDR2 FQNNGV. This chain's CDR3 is CASSLTPGQAAYEQYF. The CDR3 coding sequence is TGTGCCAGCAGCTTAACCCCAGGACAGGCCGCTTACGAGCAGTACTTC.

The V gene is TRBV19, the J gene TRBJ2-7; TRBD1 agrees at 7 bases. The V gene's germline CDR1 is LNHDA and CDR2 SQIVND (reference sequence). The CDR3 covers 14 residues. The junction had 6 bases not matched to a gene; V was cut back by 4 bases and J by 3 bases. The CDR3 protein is CASSRGAGGYEQYF. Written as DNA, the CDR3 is TGTGCCAGTAGTAGGGGTGCAGGGGGCTACGAGCAGTACTTC.

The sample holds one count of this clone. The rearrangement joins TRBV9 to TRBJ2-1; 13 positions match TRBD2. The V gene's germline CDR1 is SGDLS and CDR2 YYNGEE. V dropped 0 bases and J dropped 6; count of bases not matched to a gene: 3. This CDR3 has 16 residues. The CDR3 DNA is TGTGCCAGCAGCGTAGCGGGGACTAGCGGGGTCAATGAGCAGTTCTTC. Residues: CASSVAGTSGVNEQFF.

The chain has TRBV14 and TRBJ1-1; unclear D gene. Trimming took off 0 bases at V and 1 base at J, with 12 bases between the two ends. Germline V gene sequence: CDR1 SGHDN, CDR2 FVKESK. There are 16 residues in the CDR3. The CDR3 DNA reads TGTGCCAGCAGCCAAGATAGTAACCCAGGGAACACTGAAGCTTTCTTT. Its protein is CASSQDSNPGNTEAFF.

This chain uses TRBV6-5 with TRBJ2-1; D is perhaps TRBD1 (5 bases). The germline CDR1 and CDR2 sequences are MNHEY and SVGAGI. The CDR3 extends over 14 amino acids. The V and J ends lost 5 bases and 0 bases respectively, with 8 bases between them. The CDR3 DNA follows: TGTGCCAGCAGTGACCAGGGCTCCTACAATGAGCAGTTCTTC. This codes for CASSDQGSYNEQFF.

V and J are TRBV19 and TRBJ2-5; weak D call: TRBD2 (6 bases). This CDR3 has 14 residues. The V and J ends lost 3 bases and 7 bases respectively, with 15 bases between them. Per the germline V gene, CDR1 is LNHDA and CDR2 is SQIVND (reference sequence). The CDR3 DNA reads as TGTGCCAGTAGTATTGGAGGGAGACACGGGACCCAGTACTTC. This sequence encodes CASSIGGRHGTQYF. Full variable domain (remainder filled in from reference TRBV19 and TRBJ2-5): DGGITQSPKYLFRKEGQNVTLSCEQNLNHDAMYWYRQDPGQGLRLIYYSQIVNDFQKGDIAEGYSVSREKKESFPLTVTSAQKNPTAFYLCASSIGGRHGTQYFGPGTRLLVL.